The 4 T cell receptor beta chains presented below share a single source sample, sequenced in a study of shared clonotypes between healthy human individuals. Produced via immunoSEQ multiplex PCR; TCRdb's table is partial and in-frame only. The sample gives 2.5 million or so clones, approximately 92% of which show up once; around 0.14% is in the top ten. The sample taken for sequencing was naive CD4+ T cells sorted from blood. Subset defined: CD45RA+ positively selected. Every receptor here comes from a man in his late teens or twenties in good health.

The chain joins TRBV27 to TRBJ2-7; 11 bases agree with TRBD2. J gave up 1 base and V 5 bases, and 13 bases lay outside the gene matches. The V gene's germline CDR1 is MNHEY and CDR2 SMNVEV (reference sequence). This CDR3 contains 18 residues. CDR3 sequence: CASSIVRPLAGGSYEQYF. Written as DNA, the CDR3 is TGTGCCAGCAGTATAGTTCGGCCGCTAGCGGGAGGTTCCTACGAGCAGTACTTC.

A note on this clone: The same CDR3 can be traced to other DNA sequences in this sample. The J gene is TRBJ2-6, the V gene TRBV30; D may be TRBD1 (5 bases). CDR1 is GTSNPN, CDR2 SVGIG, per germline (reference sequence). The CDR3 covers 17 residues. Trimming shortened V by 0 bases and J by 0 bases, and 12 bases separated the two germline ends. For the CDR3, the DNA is TGTGCCTGGAGTGTGCGAGTAGGGGTCTCTGGGGCCAACGTCCTGACTTTC. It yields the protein CAWSVRVGVSGANVLTF. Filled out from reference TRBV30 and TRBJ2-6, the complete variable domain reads SQTIHQWPATLVQPVGSPLSLECTVEGTSNPNLYWYRQAAGRGLQLLFYSVGIGQISSEVPQNLSASRPQDRQFILSSKKLLLSDSGFYLCAWSVRVGVSGANVLTFGAGSRLTVL.

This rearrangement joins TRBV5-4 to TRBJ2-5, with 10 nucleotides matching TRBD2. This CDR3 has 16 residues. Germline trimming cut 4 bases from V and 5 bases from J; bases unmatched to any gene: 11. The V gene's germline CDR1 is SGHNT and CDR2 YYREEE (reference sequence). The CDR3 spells CASSPDLGLAKETQYF. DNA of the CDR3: TGTGCCAGCAGCCCCGATTTGGGACTAGCGAAGGAGACCCAGTACTTC.

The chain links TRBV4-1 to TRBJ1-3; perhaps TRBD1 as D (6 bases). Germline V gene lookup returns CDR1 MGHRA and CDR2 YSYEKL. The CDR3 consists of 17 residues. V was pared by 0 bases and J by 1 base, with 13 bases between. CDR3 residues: CASSQESMQGSGNTIYF. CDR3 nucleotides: TGCGCCAGCAGCCAAGAGAGTATGCAGGGGTCTGGAAACACCATATATTTT.